This paragraph covers one TCR beta chain sequence. One junction end disagrees with the germline gene, perhaps due to a read error. Germline V lookup: CDR1 PRHDT, CDR2 FYEKMQ (reference sequence). The CDR3 totals 11 residues. The data were taken from a study of T-cell reconstitution after alpha-beta-depleted transplantation in children. Unique molecular identifiers were incorporated when the TCRbeta library was constructed. TCRdb processed the PCR reads anew with MiXCR; each CDR3 protein has one entry. The sample includes some 550,000 distinct CDR3 sequences, 18% of them seen just once. The chain uses TRBV13 and TRBJ2-7; TRBD2 aligns across 7 bases. The TCR originated in a human donor who donated a stem cell graft to a child with acute lymphoblastic leukemia. Here the sequenced sample was PBMCs from the stem cell graft donor, taken from the stem cell graft. The CDR3 spells CAGSLGGEQYF. Written as DNA, the CDR3 is TGTGCCGGCAGCTTGGGGGGGGAGCAGTACTTC. The full variable domain, rest sourced from reference TRBV13 and TRBJ2-7, is AAGVIQSPRHLIKEKRETATLKCYPIPRHDTVYWYQQGPGQDPQFLISFYEKMQSDKGSIPDRFSAQQFSDYHSELNMSSLELGDSALYFCAGSLGGEQYFGPGTRLTVT.